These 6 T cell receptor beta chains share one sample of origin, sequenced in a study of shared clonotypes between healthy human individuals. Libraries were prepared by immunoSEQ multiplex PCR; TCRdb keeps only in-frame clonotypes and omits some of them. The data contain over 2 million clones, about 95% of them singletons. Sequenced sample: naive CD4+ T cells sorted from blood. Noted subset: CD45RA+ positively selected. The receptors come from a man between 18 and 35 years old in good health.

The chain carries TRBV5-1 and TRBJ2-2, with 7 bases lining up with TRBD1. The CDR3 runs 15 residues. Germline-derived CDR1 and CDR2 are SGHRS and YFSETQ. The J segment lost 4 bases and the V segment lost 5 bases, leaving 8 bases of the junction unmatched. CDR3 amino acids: CASRLAGGVTGELFF. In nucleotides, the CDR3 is TGCGCCAGCAGGCTGGCAGGGGGAGTCACCGGGGAGCTGTTTTTT.

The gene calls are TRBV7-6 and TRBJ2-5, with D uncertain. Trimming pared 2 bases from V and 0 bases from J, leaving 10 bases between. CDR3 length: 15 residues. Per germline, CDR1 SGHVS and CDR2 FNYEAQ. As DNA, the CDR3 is TGTGCCAGCAGCTTACAGTACGGGTACCAAGAGACCCAGTACTTC. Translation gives CASSLQYGYQETQYF.

CDR3 sequence (DNA): TGTGCCAGCAGTCCTGGCGGGCGGGGAGCTTTCTTT. This translates into CASSPGGRGAFF. The chain links TRBV28 to TRBJ1-1; D is unclear. V was shortened by 5 bases and J by 10 bases, with 14 bases between the two germline ends. In germline, CDR1 is MDHEN, CDR2 SYDVKM. The CDR3 totals 12 residues.

The CDR3 reads CASSLPTGEWQFF. As DNA, the CDR3 is TGTGCCAGCAGCTTACCTACAGGGGAATGGCAGTTCTTC. The rearrangement links TRBV7-9 to TRBJ2-1, with 7 bases identical to TRBD1. Germline-derived CDR1 and CDR2 are SEHNR and FQNEAQ (reference sequence). Trimming took 2 bases from V and 12 from J; bases not matched to a gene: 7. The CDR3 runs to 13 residues. Supplemented by reference TRBV7-9 and TRBJ2-1, the full variable domain reads DTGVSQNPRHKITKRGQNVTFRCDPISEHNRLYWYRQTLGQGPEFLTYFQNEAQLEKSRLLSDRFSAERPKGSFSTLEIQRTEQGDSAMYLCASSLPTGEWQFFGPGTRLTVL.

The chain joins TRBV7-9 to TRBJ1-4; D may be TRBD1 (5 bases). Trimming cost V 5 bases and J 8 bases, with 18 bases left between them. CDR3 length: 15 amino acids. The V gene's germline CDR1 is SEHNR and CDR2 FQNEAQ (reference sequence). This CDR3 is CASSTSGTVGEKLFF. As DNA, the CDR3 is TGTGCCAGCAGCACATCCGGGACCGTAGGCGAAAAACTGTTTTTT. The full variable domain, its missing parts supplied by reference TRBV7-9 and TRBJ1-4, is DTGVSQNPRHKITKRGQNVTFRCDPISEHNRLYWYRQTLGQGPEFLTYFQNEAQLEKSRLLSDRFSAERPKGSFSTLEIQRTEQGDSAMYLCASSTSGTVGEKLFFGSGTQLSVL.

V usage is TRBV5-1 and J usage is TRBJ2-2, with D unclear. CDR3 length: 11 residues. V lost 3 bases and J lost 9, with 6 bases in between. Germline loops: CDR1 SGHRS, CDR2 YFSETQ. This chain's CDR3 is CASSSPRELFF. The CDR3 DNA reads TGCGCCAGCAGCTCCCCCCGGGAGCTGTTTTTT.